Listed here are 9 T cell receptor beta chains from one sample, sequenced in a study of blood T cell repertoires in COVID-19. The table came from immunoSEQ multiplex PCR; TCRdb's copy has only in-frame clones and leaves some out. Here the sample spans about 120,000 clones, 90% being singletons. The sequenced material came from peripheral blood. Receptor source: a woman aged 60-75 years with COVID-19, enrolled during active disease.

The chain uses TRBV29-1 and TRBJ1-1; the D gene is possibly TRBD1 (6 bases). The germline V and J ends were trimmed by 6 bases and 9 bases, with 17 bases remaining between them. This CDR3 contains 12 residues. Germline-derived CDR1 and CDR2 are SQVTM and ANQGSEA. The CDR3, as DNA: TGCAGCGTCGTGAGACAGGAAATTCAAGCTTTCTTT. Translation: CSVVRQEIQAFF.

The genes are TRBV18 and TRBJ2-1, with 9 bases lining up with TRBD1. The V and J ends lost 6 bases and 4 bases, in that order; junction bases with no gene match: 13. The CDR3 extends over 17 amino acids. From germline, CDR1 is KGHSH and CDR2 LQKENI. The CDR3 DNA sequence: TGTGCCAGCTCCCGCGGACAGGGGCCGTCCTCTTACAATGAGCAGTTCTTC. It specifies CASSRGQGPSSYNEQFF.

The CDR3 region is CASSRAGLAYNEQFF. CDR3 sequence (DNA): TGTGCCAGCAGCAGAGCGGGACTAGCCTACAATGAGCAGTTCTTC. The chain links TRBV3-1 (or the pseudogene TRBV3-2) to TRBJ2-1; 8 nucleotides match TRBD2. The CDR3 is 15 residues long. The germline V gene encodes CDR1 LGHDT and CDR2 YNNKEL (reference sequence). V dropped 5 bases and J dropped 2; count of bases not matched to a gene: 5.

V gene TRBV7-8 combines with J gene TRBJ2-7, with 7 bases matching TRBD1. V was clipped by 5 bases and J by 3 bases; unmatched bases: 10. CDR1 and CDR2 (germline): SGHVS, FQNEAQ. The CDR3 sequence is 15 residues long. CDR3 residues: CASSPRPGTVYEQYF. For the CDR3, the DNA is TGTGCCAGCAGCCCTCGTCCCGGGACAGTCTACGAGCAGTACTTC.

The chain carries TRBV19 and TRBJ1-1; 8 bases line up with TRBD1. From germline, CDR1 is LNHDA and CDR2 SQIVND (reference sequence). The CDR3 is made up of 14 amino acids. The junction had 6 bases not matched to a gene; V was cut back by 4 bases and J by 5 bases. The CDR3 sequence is CASSTYRGGTEAFF. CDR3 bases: TGTGCCAGTAGTACTTACAGGGGGGGGACTGAAGCTTTCTTT.

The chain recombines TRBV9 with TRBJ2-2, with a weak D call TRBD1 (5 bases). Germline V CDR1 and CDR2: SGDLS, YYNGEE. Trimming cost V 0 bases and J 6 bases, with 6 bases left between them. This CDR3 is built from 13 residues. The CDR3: CASSVAGPGELFF. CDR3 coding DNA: TGTGCCAGCAGCGTAGCAGGGCCCGGGGAGCTGTTTTTT.

The chain's CDR3 is CASSIAPGRFRANTEAFF. Written as DNA, the CDR3 is TGTGCCAGTAGTATAGCGCCTGGGAGGTTTCGGGCGAACACTGAAGCTTTCTTT. The J gene is TRBJ1-1, the V gene TRBV19; the D is unclear. Per the germline V gene, CDR1 is LNHDA and CDR2 is SQIVND (reference sequence). The CDR3 runs 18 residues. V lost 1 base and J lost 1, with 19 bases in between.

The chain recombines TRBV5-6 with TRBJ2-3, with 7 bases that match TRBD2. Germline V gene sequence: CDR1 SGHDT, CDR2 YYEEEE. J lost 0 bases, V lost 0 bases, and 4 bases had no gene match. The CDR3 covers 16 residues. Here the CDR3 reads CASSLVSGTSTDTQYF. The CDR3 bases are TGTGCCAGCAGCTTGGTCAGCGGGACTAGCACAGATACGCAGTATTTT. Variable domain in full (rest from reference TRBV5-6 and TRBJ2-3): DAGVTQSPTHLIKTRGQQVTLRCSPKSGHDTVSWYQQALGQGPQFIFQYYEEEERQRGNFPDRFSGHQFPNYSSELNVNALLLGDSALYLCASSLVSGTSTDTQYFGPGTRLTVL.

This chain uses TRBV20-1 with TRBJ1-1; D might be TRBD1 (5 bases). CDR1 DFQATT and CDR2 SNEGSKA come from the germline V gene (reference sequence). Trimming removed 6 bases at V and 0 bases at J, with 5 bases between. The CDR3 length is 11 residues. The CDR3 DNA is TGCAGTGCCAGGGTGAACACTGAAGCTTTCTTT. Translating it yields CSARVNTEAFF.